What follows are 18 T cell receptor beta chains derived from one specimen sequenced in a study of blood T cell repertoires in COVID-19 (dated by TCRdb to between 2020 and 2021). Library creation used the immunoSEQ multiplex PCR assay. The clones in this table, taken by TCRdb from immuneACCESS, are in-frame only. Not every clone is retained; where verified, under half of the shortfall comes from an unresolved V gene, and the cause of the rest is unknown. A total of 250,000 to 350,000 clones appear in this sample, just over 85% of them only once. The ten largest clones take up 2.5% to 3% of the sample. Sequencing was carried out using peripheral blood. These receptors were obtained from a woman aged 25 to 39 with active or convalescent COVID-19.

CDR3 protein: CASNRHGQGDYTF. DNA of the CDR3: TGTGCCAGCAACCGTCACGGACAGGGGGACTACACCTTC. The rearrangement joins TRBV12-3 or TRBV12-4 to TRBJ1-2; 10 nucleotides align to TRBD1. J was trimmed by 10 bases and V by 7 bases; bases with no gene match: 9. The CDR3 loop spans 13 amino acids.

The chain joins TRBV6-2 or TRBV6-3 to TRBJ2-3, with 8 bases aligning to TRBD1. This CDR3 comprises 15 residues. V lost 6 bases, J lost 3 bases, and 8 bases stayed unmatched. Germline lookup yields CDR1 MNHEY and CDR2 SVGEGT. The DNA of the CDR3 is TGTGCCAGCAGCCAGGGGGCGCGGATAACAGATACGCAGTATTTT. Its protein is CASSQGARITDTQYF.

V usage is TRBV5-1 and J usage is TRBJ2-4; D might be TRBD2 (7 bases). Germline assignment: CDR1 SGHRS and CDR2 YFSETQ. The CDR3 length is 13 residues. V was cut by 6 bases and J by 1 base, with 8 bases left in between. CDR3 protein: CASKGGAKNIQYF. The CDR3 bases are TGCGCCAGCAAGGGGGGGGCCAAAAACATTCAGTACTTC.

The genes are TRBV6-5 and TRBJ2-3; 8 nucleotides line up with TRBD2. Trimming took 5 bases from V and 2 from J; bases not matched to a gene: 6. Looked up from germline, CDR1 is MNHEY and CDR2 is SVGAGI. This CDR3 is built from 15 residues. The CDR3, as DNA: TGTGCCAGCAGTCAGCGGGGGAGGGACACAGATACGCAGTATTTT. It translates to CASSQRGRDTDTQYF.

The V gene is TRBV6-5, the J gene TRBJ1-6; a possible D gene is TRBD1 (5 bases). Germline CDR1 reads MNHEY; CDR2 reads SVGAGI. Trimming took 6 bases from V and 8 from J, leaving 14 bases between them. The CDR3 has 14 amino acids. The CDR3 region has the DNA TGTGCCAGCAGCCACGAGGGAGGGGATTCACCCCTCCACTTT. This translates into CASSHEGGDSPLHF.

This sequence joins TRBV2 and TRBJ2-5; D is unresolved. CDR1 is SNHLY and CDR2 is FYNNEI in the germline V gene. Trimming shortened V by 6 bases and J by 2 bases, and 4 bases separated the two germline ends. The CDR3 totals 11 residues. CDR3 in DNA: TGTGCCAGCAGCTATCAAGAGACCCAGTACTTC. It translates to CASSYQETQYF.

The V call is TRBV7-2, the J call TRBJ1-2; 7 positions match TRBD1. CDR3 size: 14 residues. With 4 bases clipped from V and 8 bases from J, the junction kept 10 bases outside the gene matches. CDR1 and CDR2 from the germline V gene are SGHTA and FQGNSA. CDR3 in amino acids: CASSWRQGEDGYTF. The CDR3 DNA reads as TGTGCCAGCAGCTGGAGACAGGGTGAAGACGGCTACACCTTC.

The rearrangement uses TRBV7-2 and TRBJ2-1; TRBD2 agrees at 10 bases. V lost 7 bases and J lost 6; bases outside the gene matches: 9. Germline V gene lookup returns CDR1 SGHTA and CDR2 FQGNSA. This CDR3 comprises 15 residues. CDR3 residues: CASNPGLAIVNEQFF. The CDR3, as DNA: TGTGCCAGCAACCCGGGACTAGCGATTGTCAATGAGCAGTTCTTC.

This rearrangement joins TRBV15 to TRBJ2-2; 7 positions agree with TRBD1. The ends lost 1 base at V and 7 bases at J; junction bases unmatched: 21. Per the germline V gene, CDR1 is LNHNV and CDR2 is YYDKDF (reference sequence). The CDR3 runs to 20 residues. CDR3 DNA: TGTGCCACCAGCAGAGTTGGGACAGTCTCCCCTTTTGATCCTAACGGGGAGCTGTTTTTT. Encoded protein: CATSRVGTVSPFDPNGELFF.

The gene calls are TRBV6-5 and TRBJ1-1; no definite D call. Germline assignment: CDR1 MNHEY and CDR2 SVGAGI. This CDR3 comprises 13 residues. V was trimmed by 0 bases and J by 3 bases, leaving 5 bases between them. CDR3 coding DNA: TGTGCCAGCAGTTACTCGCGGGACACTGAAGCTTTCTTT. Amino acid sequence: CASSYSRDTEAFF.

The chain couples TRBV9 to TRBJ2-1, with 10 bases that match TRBD2. The CDR3 totals 15 residues. Trimming removed 0 bases from V and 7 bases from J; junction bases left unmatched: 4. Per germline, CDR1 SGDLS and CDR2 YYNGEE. The CDR3 DNA sequence: TGTGCCAGCAGCGTAGGTGGGACTAGCGTTAATGAGCAGTTCTTC. This translates into CASSVGGTSVNEQFF.

This clone is a singleton in its sample. The chain links TRBV11-1 to TRBJ1-6; D uncertain. Trimming shortened V by 7 bases and J by 8 bases, and 15 bases separated the two germline ends. The germline V gene encodes CDR1 SGHAT and CDR2 FQDESV (reference sequence). The CDR3 is 14 residues long. CDR3 sequence: CASTPGSQDSPLHF. Here the CDR3 DNA reads TGTGCCAGCACCCCCGGGAGCCAAGATTCACCCCTCCACTTT.

The chain uses TRBV7-8 and TRBJ2-7, with D perhaps matching TRBD2 (7 bases). The CDR3 spans 13 residues. Trimming cost V 5 bases and J 6 bases, with 14 bases left between them. Germline CDR1 SGHVS, CDR2 FQNEAQ. The CDR3 region is CASSLRGAFEQYF. For the CDR3, the DNA is TGTGCCAGCAGCCTACGGGGGGCCTTCGAGCAGTACTTC.

The chain is built from TRBV6-5 and TRBJ1-5; 7 bases match TRBD1. Per the germline V gene, CDR1 is MNHEY and CDR2 is SVGAGI. The J segment lost 1 base and the V segment lost 6 bases, leaving 3 bases of the junction unmatched. This CDR3 is built from 14 residues. The CDR3 DNA follows: TGTGCCAGCAGAATACAGGGGAGCAATCAGCCCCAGCATTTT. The encoded protein is CASRIQGSNQPQHF.

The genes are TRBV7-9 and TRBJ1-2; 7 bases agree with TRBD1. V lost 4 bases, J lost 8 bases, and 10 bases stayed unmatched. This CDR3 spans 14 amino acids. Germline assignment: CDR1 SEHNR and CDR2 FQNEAQ (reference sequence). This chain's CDR3 is CASSSGTGEKGYTF. For the CDR3, the DNA is TGTGCCAGCAGCTCCGGTACAGGGGAGAAGGGCTACACCTTC.

The V gene is TRBV11-2, the J gene TRBJ1-1; tentatively, D is TRBD1 (6 bases). The CDR3 has 14 amino acids. The V gene's germline CDR1 is SGHAT and CDR2 FQNNGV. The V end lost 3 bases, the J end lost 5 bases, and 13 bases lay between the germline ends. The CDR3: CASSLGSRGTEAFF. In DNA form, the CDR3 reads TGTGCCAGCAGCTTGGGGAGCAGGGGAACTGAAGCTTTCTTT.

The CDR3 DNA follows: TGTGCCAGTTCGGCACAGCACAATCAGCCCCAGCATTTT. Protein sequence: CASSAQHNQPQHF. V usage is TRBV19 and J usage is TRBJ1-5; no clear D gene. The ends were cut back, 8 bases at V and 3 bases at J, with 11 bases in the middle. The CDR3 contains 13 residues. The germline gives CDR1 LNHDA, CDR2 SQIVND (reference sequence).

The CDR3 here is CASSLWGRVTDTQYF. The CDR3, as DNA: TGCGCCAGCAGCTTGTGGGGGCGCGTGACAGATACGCAGTATTTT. The V and J genes are TRBV5-1 and TRBJ2-3, with a tentative D call TRBD1 (6 bases). The ends were cut back, 1 base at V and 3 bases at J, with 12 bases in the middle. Germline V CDR1 and CDR2: SGHRS, YFSETQ. The CDR3 totals 15 residues.